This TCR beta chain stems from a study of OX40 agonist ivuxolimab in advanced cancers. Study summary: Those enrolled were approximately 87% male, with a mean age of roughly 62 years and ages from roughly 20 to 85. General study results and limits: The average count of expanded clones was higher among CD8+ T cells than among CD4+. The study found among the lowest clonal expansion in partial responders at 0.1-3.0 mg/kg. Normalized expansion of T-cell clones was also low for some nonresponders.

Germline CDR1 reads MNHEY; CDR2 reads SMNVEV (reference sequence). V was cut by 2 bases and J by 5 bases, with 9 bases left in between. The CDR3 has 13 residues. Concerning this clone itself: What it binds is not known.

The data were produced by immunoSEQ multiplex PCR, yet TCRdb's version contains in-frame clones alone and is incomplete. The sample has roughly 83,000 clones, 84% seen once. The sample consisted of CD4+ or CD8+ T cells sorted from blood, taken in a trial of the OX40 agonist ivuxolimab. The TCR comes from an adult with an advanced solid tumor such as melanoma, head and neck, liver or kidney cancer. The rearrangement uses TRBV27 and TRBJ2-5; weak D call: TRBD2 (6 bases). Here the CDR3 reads CASSLAGLETQYF. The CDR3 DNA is TGTGCCAGCAGTTTAGCGGGACTGGAGACCCAGTACTTC.